These 24 T cell receptor beta chains were sequenced from one sample in a study of T cells in Graves' hyperthyroidism and ophthalmopathy. It was RNA transcripts that yielded the amplified TCR beta CDR3 regions. With the HTBI primer set, the TCR CDR3 went through a first round of RT-PCR. In TCRdb, the multiplex PCR reads were re-called with MiXCR into one record per CDR3 protein. The sample holds some 620,000 distinct CDR3 sequences, roughly 15% seen once. The specimen was blood. Every receptor here comes from a woman aged 30 to 39 with Graves' hyperthyroidism.

This clonotype was seen at least ten times. The chain recombines TRBV2 with TRBJ2-5; no clear D gene. Germline loops: CDR1 SNHLY, CDR2 FYNNEI. The length of the CDR3 is 11 residues. V was shortened by 6 bases and J by 5 bases, with 7 bases between the two germline ends. CDR3: CASRMEETQYF. In DNA form, the CDR3 reads TGTGCCAGCAGGATGGAGGAGACCCAGTACTTC.

This rearrangement joins TRBV6-2 or TRBV6-3 to TRBJ2-1; weak D call: TRBD1 (6 bases). This CDR3 contains 14 residues. V gave up 1 base and J gave up 7 bases, with 11 bases separating them. CDR1 and CDR2 (germline): MNHEY, SVGEGT. The CDR3 nucleotides read TGTGCCAGCAGTTACTATCCTCAGGGGAATGAGCAGTTCTTC. This sequence encodes CASSYYPQGNEQFF.

This clonotype was found many times. The DNA of the CDR3 is TGTGCCAGCAGCCTACCCGCCCAGGGGCCTCACACCATATATTTT. It translates to CASSLPAQGPHTIYF. The chain employs TRBV7-8 and TRBJ1-3; TRBD1 is a possible D gene (6 bases). There are 15 residues in the CDR3. V lost 5 bases, J lost 8 bases, and 19 bases lay in between. Germline V gene data show CDR1 as SGHVS and CDR2 as FQNEAQ.

In its sample, this clonotype was seen many times. V usage is TRBV20-1 and J usage is TRBJ2-7; a weak D match, TRBD2 (5 bases). The CDR3 loop spans 14 amino acids. Germline CDR1 DFQATT, CDR2 SNEGSKA (reference sequence). Deletions cut 3 bases from V and 4 bases from J, with 16 bases between. The CDR3 loop is CSASFPGRFYEQYF. CDR3 bases: TGCAGTGCTAGCTTCCCGGGAAGGTTTTACGAGCAGTACTTC.

This clonotype was detected a few times. The chain is built from TRBV4-1 and TRBJ2-7; no clear D. Germline V gives CDR1 MGHRA, CDR2 YSYEKL. V lost 0 bases to trimming and J lost 0 bases, with 12 bases between them. The CDR3 consists of 16 residues. The CDR3 DNA reads TGCGCCAGCAGCCAAGACTGGCCAGGAAGCTCCTACGAGCAGTACTTC. Translation: CASSQDWPGSSYEQYF.

This clonotype has just a few counts. The V gene is TRBV7-9, the J gene TRBJ2-1; TRBD1 matches 9 bases. The CDR3 sequence is 18 residues long. Germline lookup yields CDR1 SEHNR and CDR2 FQNEAQ (reference sequence). The J segment lost 7 bases and the V segment lost 5 bases, leaving 18 bases of the junction unmatched. The CDR3 region is CASSKGPPRGTGSNEQFF. The CDR3 region has the DNA TGTGCCAGCAGCAAGGGGCCGCCGAGGGGGACAGGGTCTAATGAGCAGTTCTTC. The complete variable domain, with remaining parts taken from reference TRBV7-9 and TRBJ2-1, reads DTGVSQNPRHKITKRGQNVTFRCDPISEHNRLYWYRQTLGQGPEFLTYFQNEAQLEKSRLLSDRFSAERPKGSFSTLEIQRTEQGDSAMYLCASSKGPPRGTGSNEQFFGPGTRLTVL.

This clonotype showed up just a few times. The chain has TRBV7-9 and TRBJ1-6; 8 bases align to TRBD1. J gave up 10 bases and V 5 bases, and 7 bases lay outside the gene matches. The CDR3 consists of 14 residues. Per germline, CDR1 SEHNR and CDR2 FQNEAQ (reference sequence). In DNA form, the CDR3 reads TGTGCCAGCAGCGCGGGACAGGTCGGCTCACCCCTCCACTTT. Its translation is CASSAGQVGSPLHF. Full variable domain (outside the CDR3, taken from reference TRBV7-9 and TRBJ1-6): DTGVSQNPRHKITKRGQNVTFRCDPISEHNRLYWYRQTLGQGPEFLTYFQNEAQLEKSRLLSDRFSAERPKGSFSTLEIQRTEQGDSAMYLCASSAGQVGSPLHFGNGTRLTVT.

At least ten counts were recorded for this clonotype. The V call is TRBV6-5, the J call TRBJ2-5; 10 nucleotides agree with TRBD2. V gave up 1 base and J gave up 5 bases; unmatched junction bases: 28. The CDR3 spans 23 residues. The germline V gene has CDR1 MNHEY and CDR2 SVGAGI. In nucleotides, the CDR3 is TGTGCCAGCAGTTACTGGAAACCGCAGTCGGAAGAGCGGGAGGGCCGAAGCGCGGAGACCCAGTACTTC. This sequence encodes CASSYWKPQSEEREGRSAETQYF.

This clonotype was detected ten times or more. V gene TRBV6-1 combines with J gene TRBJ2-7; D is possibly TRBD1 (5 bases). The germline V and J ends were trimmed by 5 bases and 5 bases, with 10 bases remaining between them. Germline CDR1 is MNHNS and CDR2 is SASEGT. The CDR3 extends over 12 amino acids. The CDR3 reads CASSRTGNEQYF. CDR3 nucleotide sequence: TGTGCCAGCAGTCGTACAGGTAACGAGCAGTACTTC.

As for this clonotype: A clone one base away is much larger, so this may be a read error. V usage is TRBV28 and J usage is TRBJ1-5; D might be TRBD1 (6 bases). The CDR3 length is 17 residues. CDR1 is MDHEN and CDR2 is SYDVKM in the germline V gene. The CDR3: CASSLVQGSRQNQPRHF. CDR3 bases: TGTGCCAGCAGTTTAGTCCAGGGGTCTCGGCAAAATCAGCCCCGGCATTTT.

Details on this clonotype: Since no conserved phenylalanine or tryptophan closes the CDR3, a read error is the likely cause. The chain employs TRBV12-3 or TRBV12-4 and TRBJ2-3; D uncertain. The CDR3 loop spans 12 amino acids. Between the trimmed V and J ends, which lost 3 bases and 4 bases, there was a span of 5 bases. The CDR3 region has the DNA TGTGCCAGCAGTTTTGGGGCAGATACGCAGTATTCT. Translating it yields CASSFGADTQYS.

The chain couples TRBV9 to TRBJ2-3; 7 positions agree with TRBD2. Germline V gene sequence: CDR1 SGDLS, CDR2 YYNGEE. V dropped 6 bases and J dropped 5; count of bases not matched to a gene: 9. CDR3 length: 14 residues. CDR3: CASNLAGGGDTQYF. The CDR3 coding sequence is TGTGCCAGCAATTTAGCGGGTGGGGGAGATACGCAGTATTTT.

This clonotype was detected a few times. This chain connects TRBV6-1 to TRBJ2-5; possible D gene TRBD1, 5 bases. Trimming left V 5 bases short and J 4 bases short, with 14 bases between. Germline V gene lookup returns CDR1 MNHNS and CDR2 SASEGT. The CDR3 consists of 14 residues. CDR3 in DNA: TGTGCCAGCAGTACACTTACAGGAATAGAGACCCAGTACTTC. It translates to CASSTLTGIETQYF.

In this sample, this clonotype turned up a few times. The CDR3 bases are TGCGCCAGCAGCTTGGGGGACGGTATGTTCTTC. Protein product: CASSLGDGMFF. The chain couples TRBV5-1 to TRBJ2-1, with D perhaps being TRBD1 or TRBD2 (5 bases each). This CDR3 has 11 amino acids. V lost 0 bases, J lost 15 bases, and 10 bases lay in between. Germline-derived CDR1 and CDR2 are SGHRS and YFSETQ.

This clonotype was found a few times. The rearrangement links TRBV19 to TRBJ2-1, with D tentatively TRBD2 (6 bases). Trimming cost V 3 bases and J 5 bases, with 17 bases left between them. Germline V gene data show CDR1 as LNHDA and CDR2 as SQIVND (reference sequence). The CDR3 sequence is 16 residues long. The CDR3 protein is CASSIIIGDSNNEQFF. CDR3 in DNA: TGTGCCAGTAGTATTATTATCGGGGACTCAAACAATGAGCAGTTCTTC.

The chain is built from TRBV27 and TRBJ2-1; a weak D match, TRBD2 (5 bases). V lost 3 bases and J 2 bases, leaving 11 bases between the germline ends. The CDR3 extends over 15 amino acids. Germline CDR1 reads MNHEY; CDR2 reads SMNVEV (reference sequence). Written as DNA, the CDR3 is TGTGCCAGCAGTTTTCCCCCGGGAACCTACAATGAGCAGTTCTTC. Encoded protein: CASSFPPGTYNEQFF.

This clonotype has just a few counts. The chain combines TRBV7-2 with TRBJ1-1; the D is unclear. The CDR3 loop spans 15 amino acids. From germline, CDR1 is SGHTA and CDR2 FQGNSA. V was pared by 5 bases and J by 3 bases, with 16 bases between. The CDR3 DNA is TGTGCCAGCAGCATCCCGGTAGGTGGAGACACTGAAGCTTTCTTT. This codes for CASSIPVGGDTEAFF.

Remarks on this clonotype: A single base separates this from a much larger clone, so it may be a read error. CDR3: CSASEREDIDTQYF. In DNA form, the CDR3 reads TGCAGTGCTAGTGAGCGGGAGGACATAGATACGCAGTATTTT. The chain carries TRBV20-1 and TRBJ2-3, with 9 nucleotides matching TRBD2. This CDR3 comprises 14 residues. Trimming cost V 3 bases and J 5 bases; bases outside gene matches: 6. Germline V gives CDR1 DFQATT, CDR2 SNEGSKA (reference sequence).

The rearrangement uses TRBV6-5 and TRBJ2-5; 7 positions agree with TRBD1. J gave up 13 bases and V 2 bases, and 10 bases lay outside the gene matches. From germline, CDR1 is MNHEY and CDR2 SVGAGI. The CDR3 is made up of 13 amino acids. The CDR3 sequence is CASSYSNRGFAYF. Written as DNA, the CDR3 is TGTGCCAGCAGTTACAGTAACAGGGGCTTTGCGTACTTC.

In this sample, this clonotype turned up a few times. The chain uses TRBV7-3 and TRBJ1-5; tentative D call: TRBD1 (5 bases). Per germline, CDR1 SGHTA and CDR2 FQGTGA. The CDR3 covers 17 residues. The V end lost 9 bases, the J end lost 6 bases, and 27 bases lay between the germline ends. As DNA, the CDR3 is TGTGCCAGGAAGGGGCAGAGGCGTCCCCGGTGCGGTCAGCCCCAGCATTTT. As protein: CARKGQRRPRCGQPQHF.

This clonotype was picked up many times. This chain joins TRBV30 and TRBJ2-3; D perhaps matches TRBD1 (6 bases). This CDR3 has 14 residues. Deletions cut 1 base from V and 0 bases from J, with 8 bases between. Germline assignment: CDR1 GTSNPN and CDR2 SVGIG (reference sequence). The CDR3 loop reads CAWSEGVSTDTQYF. CDR3 sequence (DNA): TGTGCCTGGAGTGAGGGGGTCAGCACAGATACGCAGTATTTT. The entire variable domain, with the rest obtained from reference TRBV30 and TRBJ2-3, is as follows: SQTIHQWPATLVQPVGSPLSLECTVEGTSNPNLYWYRQAAGRGLQLLFYSVGIGQISSEVPQNLSASRPQDRQFILSSKKLLLSDSGFYLCAWSEGVSTDTQYFGPGTRLTVL.

There are many counts of this clonotype. The rearrangement uses TRBV6-1 and TRBJ2-7, with D possibly TRBD1 on 9 matching bases. The length of the CDR3 is 18 residues. Trimming left V 6 bases short and J 3 bases short, with 27 bases between. Per the germline V gene, CDR1 is MNHNS and CDR2 is SASEGT. The CDR3 DNA follows: TGTGCCAGCAGCCCTAGACAGGGGGGCGTCGGGAGGGGCTACGAGCAGTACTTC. Its translation: CASSPRQGGVGRGYEQYF.

The count of this clonotype is one. A much bigger clone sits one base away, suggesting this may be a read error. The V and J genes are TRBV7-9 and TRBJ2-1, with TRBD2 identical over 9 bases. The CDR3 is 15 amino acids. Germline CDR1 reads SEHNR; CDR2 reads FQNEAQ (reference sequence). The CDR3 region has the DNA TGTGCCAGCAGCTTATCACCTAGCGGGAACAATGAGCGGTTCTTC. This encodes CASSLSPSGNNERFF.

The rearrangement joins TRBV13 to TRBJ1-2; 7 bases map to TRBD1. The V gene's germline CDR1 is PRHDT and CDR2 FYEKMQ (reference sequence). V lost 6 bases to trimming and J lost 3 bases; unmatched junction nucleotides: 7. This CDR3 region has 14 residues. DNA of the CDR3: TGTGCCAGCAGGCCGGGACAGAATTACTATGGCTACACCTTC. It codes for CASRPGQNYYGYTF.